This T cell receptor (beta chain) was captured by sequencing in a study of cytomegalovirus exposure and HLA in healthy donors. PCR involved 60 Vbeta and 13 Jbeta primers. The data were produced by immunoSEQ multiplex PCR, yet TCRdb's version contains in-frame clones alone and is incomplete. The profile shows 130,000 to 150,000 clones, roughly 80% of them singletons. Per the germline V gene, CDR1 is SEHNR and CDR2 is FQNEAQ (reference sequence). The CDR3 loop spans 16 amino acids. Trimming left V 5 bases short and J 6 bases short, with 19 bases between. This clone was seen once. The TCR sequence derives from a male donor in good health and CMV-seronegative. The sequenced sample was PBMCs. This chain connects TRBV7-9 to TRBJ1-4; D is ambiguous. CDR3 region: CASSPPSNVRHEKLFF. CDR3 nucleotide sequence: TGTGCCAGCAGCCCCCCGTCGAACGTCAGGCATGAAAAACTGTTTTTT.